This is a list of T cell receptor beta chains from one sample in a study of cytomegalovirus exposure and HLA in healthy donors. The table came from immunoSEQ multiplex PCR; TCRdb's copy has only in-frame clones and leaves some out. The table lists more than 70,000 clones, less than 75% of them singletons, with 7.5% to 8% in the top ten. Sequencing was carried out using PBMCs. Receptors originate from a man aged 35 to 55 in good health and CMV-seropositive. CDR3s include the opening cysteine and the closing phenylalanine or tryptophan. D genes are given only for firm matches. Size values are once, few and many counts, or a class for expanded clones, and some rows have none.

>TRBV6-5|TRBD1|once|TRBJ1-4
CASSTLQGAEKLFF
TGTGCCAGCAGTACACTACAGGGGGCTGAAAAACTGTTTTTT
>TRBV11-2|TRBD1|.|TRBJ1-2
CASSFFGQGEGYGYTF
TGTGCCAGCAGCTTCTTTGGACAGGGGGAGGGCTATGGCTACACCTTC
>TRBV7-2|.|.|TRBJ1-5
CASSQGEGEQPQHF
TGTGCCAGCAGCCAGGGTGAGGGGGAACAGCCCCAGCATTTT
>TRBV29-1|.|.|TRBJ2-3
CSVDPQGTDTQYF
TGCAGCGTTGATCCCCAGGGGACAGATACGCAGTATTTT
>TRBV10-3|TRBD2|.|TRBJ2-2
CAITPTSGSYTGELFF
TGTGCCATCACCCCGACTAGCGGGAGTTACACCGGGGAGCTGTTTTTT
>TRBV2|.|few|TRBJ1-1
CASSGGDMNTEAFF
TGTGCCAGCAGTGGGGGGGATATGAACACTGAAGCTTTCTTT
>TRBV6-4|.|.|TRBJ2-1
CASSPTGDYEQFF
TGTGCCAGCAGTCCAACAGGGGACTATGAGCAGTTCTTC
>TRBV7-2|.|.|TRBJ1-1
CASSFSSEAFF
TGTGCCAGCAGCTTCTCCTCTGAAGCTTTCTTT
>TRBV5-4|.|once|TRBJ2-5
CASSYREQETQYF
TGTGCCAGCAGCTACAGGGAACAAGAGACCCAGTACTTC
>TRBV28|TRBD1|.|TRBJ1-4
CASSRTGSGEKLFF
TGTGCCAGCAGCCGGACAGGGAGTGGTGAAAAACTGTTTTTT
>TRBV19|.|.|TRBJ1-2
CASSDAGTLYGYTF
TGTGCCAGTAGTGACGCCGGGACACTCTATGGCTACACCTTC
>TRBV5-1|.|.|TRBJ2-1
CASSPGGTNEQFF
TGCGCCAGCAGCCCCGGAGGGACCAATGAGCAGTTCTTC
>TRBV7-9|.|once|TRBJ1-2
CASSLRGSVGYTF
TGTGCCAGCAGCTTACGGGGATCGGTTGGCTACACCTTC
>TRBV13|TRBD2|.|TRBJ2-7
CASSLLPREGRGEQYF
TGTGCCAGCAGCTTACTCCCGCGGGAGGGCCGGGGCGAGCAGTACTTC
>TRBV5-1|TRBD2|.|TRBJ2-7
CASSRSGSVDEQYF
TGCGCCAGCAGCCGGAGCGGGAGTGTCGACGAGCAGTACTTC
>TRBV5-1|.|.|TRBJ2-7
CASSLEVASYEQYF
TGCGCCAGCAGCTTGGAGGTAGCCTCCTACGAGCAGTACTTC
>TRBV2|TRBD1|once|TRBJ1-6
CASRAGQARQNSPLHF
TGTGCCAGCAGAGCTGGACAGGCACGACAGAATTCACCCCTCCACTTT
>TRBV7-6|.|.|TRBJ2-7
CASSLVEENEQYF
TGTGCCAGCAGCTTAGTCGAAGAGAACGAGCAGTACTTC
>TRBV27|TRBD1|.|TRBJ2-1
CATIDRAGIEQFF
TGTGCCACCATCGACAGGGCGGGTATTGAGCAGTTCTTC
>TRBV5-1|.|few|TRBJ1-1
CAGSLGGRSPTEAFF
TGCGCCGGCAGCTTGGGGGGCAGATCTCCCACTGAAGCTTTCTTT
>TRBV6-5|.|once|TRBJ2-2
CASSYLGGELFF
TGTGCCAGCAGTTATCTCGGCGGGGAGCTGTTTTTT
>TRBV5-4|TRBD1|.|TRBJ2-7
CASSPGQGGYEQYF
TGTGCCAGCAGCCCTGGACAGGGGGGCTACGAGCAGTACTTC
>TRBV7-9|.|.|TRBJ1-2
CASSSGVSGSFGYTF
TGTGCCAGCAGCTCGGGTGTGTCAGGGTCTTTTGGCTACACCTTC
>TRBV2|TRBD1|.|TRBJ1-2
CASSEGSTGSEGYGYTF
TGTGCCAGCAGCGAGGGGTCGACAGGGAGCGAGGGCTATGGCTACACCTTC
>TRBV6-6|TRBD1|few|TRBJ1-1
CASSRATGGPNTEAFF
TGTGCCAGCAGTCGCGCGACAGGGGGACCGAACACTGAAGCTTTCTTT